This TCR beta chain was sequenced during a study of cytomegalovirus exposure and HLA in healthy donors. In the PCR, 60 Vbeta and 13 Jbeta primers were used. Assay used: immunoSEQ multiplex PCR; TCRdb lists only in-frame clones, some missing. The table includes approximately 90,000 clones, 60% to 80% detected once. Germline V lookup: CDR1 MNHNY, CDR2 SVGAGI (reference sequence). V was trimmed by 2 bases and J by 2 bases, leaving 6 bases between them. The CDR3 loop spans 13 amino acids. V is TRBV6-6 and J is TRBJ1-1, with a tentative D call TRBD1 (5 bases). The sequenced sample was PBMCs. The receptor's source is a man aged 35-49 years in good health and CMV-seronegative. The CDR3 sequence is CASSYDSNTEAFF. The CDR3 DNA reads TGTGCCAGCAGTTACGACAGTAACACTGAAGCTTTCTTT.